This T cell receptor (beta chain) was documented in a study of blood T cell repertoires in COVID-19 (dated by TCRdb to 2018 to 2021). Regarding the study in general: Samples from collaborators originated in the United States, Italy and Spain and spanned both the acute and convalescent phases of COVID-19. Samples came from the ongoing ImmuneRACE study (first 160 participants) plus 1,254 subjects from 6 global collaborators. The material from the prospective study consisted of cDNA or gDNA derived from T cells, B-cell-depleted T cells, or PBMCs. The repertoires were released in a freely available public database intended as a resource for research on the immune response to SARS-CoV-2. Sample metadata almost always included a de-identified subject ID, COVID-19 status, age in years and sex. HLA class I and class II types, where available, came from metadata supplied by the sample provider rather than from assay-based typing. Deeply sampled blood TCRbeta repertoires from subjects exposed to, actively infected with, or recovered from COVID-19 were included in the dataset. General conclusions and limits of the study: The quantity of clinical and demographic metadata differed by source and by participant and was supplied without curation.

TCRbeta CDR3 regions were amplified from genomic DNA by means of the immunoSEQ Assay, a bias-controlled multiplex PCR. The published analysis was carried out like this. The number of nucleated cells in each sample was estimated from the amplification of reference gene primers within the assay. Sequence reads were collapsed and filtered to measure the absolute abundance of every unique TCRbeta CDR3 rearrangement. Productive Simpson clonality was computed per sample as the square root of Simpson's diversity index over productive rearrangements. TCRdb obtained this table from immuneACCESS and retained in-frame rearrangements with V and J assigned. These tables miss some clones; where compared with another copy, unresolved V genes account for less than half of the shortfall, and the remainder is unexplained. That table is the source of V, J and clone size, and D and trimming were worked out from the DNA. For this sample there are around 160,000 clones; roughly nine tenths appear just once. The ten most abundant clones make up around 15% of the sample.

One collaborating source in Seattle enrolled patients while the patients were actively infected and followed the patients over time throughout the course of disease. The collaborating institutions used their own protocols to collect whole blood in K2EDTA tubes. For TCRbeta analysis, collaborators shipped samples as frozen whole blood, isolated PBMCs, or DNA extracted from either of those sample types. The table lists this clone with a count of one. This receptor's antigen is unknown. No much larger clonotype is one base removed from it; base qualities were not supplied. Unmatched junction bases come to 5, with V trimmed by 0 bases and J by 5 bases. Reading the germline V gene gives CDR1 SGHTA and CDR2 FQGNSA. Reading from cysteine to phenylalanine, the CDR3 counts 15 amino acids. Only CDR3 DNA is held: 45 bases, read in frame from base 1.

What was sequenced was peripheral blood. The rearrangement combines TRBV7-2 with TRBJ1-2; 8 junctional bases match TRBD1. The TCR was taken from a man aged 18 to 35 with COVID-19, enrolled during active disease. The CDR3 protein sequence reads: CASSLALGQAYGYTF. The nucleotide sequence is given as TGTGCCAGCAGCTTAGCGTTGGGACAGGCTTATGGCTACACCTTC.